This TCR beta chain was identified during a study of CD8 T cells in Susac syndrome (dated by TCRdb to the late 2010s). Background for the entire study: Repertoire sequencing was used to test whether CD8+ T cell activation and differentiation in Susac syndrome was antigen driven. The study compared CD8+ T cell repertoire clonality among 12 healthy donors, approximately 14 Susac syndrome patients and about 16 multiple sclerosis patients. What the research found in general, with its limitations: The number of individuals in the TCR sequencing and HLA analysis was acknowledged as relatively small.

RNA was extracted with the RNeasy kit and about 0.5 to 1 ug was reverse transcribed using random hexamers. The immunoSEQ multiplex PCR assay, which covers 54 Vbeta and 13 Jbeta segments, was used to amplify TCR beta CDR3 regions. PCR amplification bias was corrected using a synthetic template baseline for primer optimization and computational correction. In the authors' own workflow: Only productive sequences were kept, with reads annotated to V, D and J genes according to IMGT and analyzed in immunoSEQ Analyzer. To calculate clonality, Shannon entropy was normalized by log2 of the number of productive unique sequences and then subtracted from one. For each patient and control, public and private clones were evaluated within the 100 most prevalent clones. Clones were defined as Susac-specific when absent from the healthy and MS cohorts, from some 1,100 published viral clones and from other ImmuneACCESS disease sequences. TCRdb ran its own pipeline on the public reads, namely fastp trimming at Q25 and MiXCR clone calling, and kept in-frame beta chains. Rows with a matching CDR3 protein are joined into one entry that keeps the most common DNA and genes. The V and J calls and clone size come from TCRdb's table, not from the authors' own analysis. The sample records about 140,000 distinct CDR3 sequences, nearly 95% of which are singletons. Of the sample, 0.27% falls within the top ten clones.

Between the V and J ends, shortened by 2 bases and 5 bases respectively, the junction contains 15 bases. According to the germline V gene (reference sequence), CDR1 reads MNHNY and CDR2 reads SVGAGI. Reading from cysteine to phenylalanine, the CDR3 counts 15 amino acids. Just CDR3 DNA is preserved here, 45 bases in frame from base 1. Peripheral blood CD8+ and CD4+ T cells from healthy donors, Susac syndrome patients and multiple sclerosis patients were profiled by high-throughput TCR beta sequencing. Healthy donors were included as age- and sex-matched controls. Bulk CD8+ and CD4+ T cells were purified magnetically by negative isolation, whereas CD8+ TEMRA cells were enriched by FACS. Blood was collected in EDTA tubes and processed within 24 hours, with PBMCs isolated through density gradient centrifugation. PBMCs destined for TCR sequencing were cryopreserved in liquid nitrogen and later thawed in a 37 °C water bath. The sorted or isolated CD4+, CD8+ and CD8+ TEMRA cells had a purity of 90% or higher.

In this sample, this clonotype turned up a few times. The specificity of this receptor is unknown. Per-base qualities were not stored, and no clone one base away is much larger. Sequencing was performed on CD8+ T cells from PBMCs. The chain couples TRBV6-6 to TRBJ2-5; confidence is insufficient to name the D gene. The sequence was obtained from a human donor in good health. The bases are TGTGCCAGCAGTTACACAACTGGAACCGGGGAGACCCAGTACTTC. This codes for CASSYTTGTGETQYF.